This entry lists 8 T cell receptor beta chains sequenced from one sample in a study of shared clonotypes between healthy human individuals. CD45RO-negative, CCR7-positively selected cells formed the naive CD8 fraction, excluding terminally differentiated effector memory CD45RA+ cells. Clones were sequenced by immunoSEQ multiplex PCR, and TCRdb holds only the in-frame ones, with some missing. In the table there are about 580,000 clones, 98% of which are singletons. The source material was naive CD8+ T cells sorted from blood. The receptor set was obtained from a young man in good health.

This chain links TRBV4-1 with TRBJ2-1, with 7 positions matching TRBD2. The CDR3 covers 18 residues. J was trimmed by 4 bases and V by 0 bases; bases with no gene match: 12. Germline V gene sequence: CDR1 MGHRA, CDR2 YSYEKL. The CDR3 loop is CASSQDIIGGSIYNEQFF. CDR3 DNA: TGCGCCAGCAGCCAAGATATAATAGGCGGGAGTATTTACAATGAGCAGTTCTTC.

This chain links TRBV5-4 with TRBJ2-5; D unresolved. V lost 0 bases and J lost 3, with 9 bases in between. This CDR3 has 14 residues. CDR1 is SGHNT, CDR2 YYREEE, per germline (reference sequence). CDR3 sequence: CASSLESDKETQYF. CDR3 bases: TGTGCCAGCAGCTTGGAGTCAGACAAAGAGACCCAGTACTTC.

This clone was seen once. The chain employs TRBV10-3 and TRBJ2-7; 7 nucleotides align to TRBD2. Germline trimming cut 10 bases from V and 2 bases from J; bases unmatched to any gene: 11. The CDR3 spans 14 residues. Germline CDR1 reads ENHRY; CDR2 reads SYGVKD. The CDR3 DNA sequence: TGTGCCACCGGCGGGAGCGGACCTACCTACGAGCAGTACTTC. Its protein product is CATGGSGPTYEQYF.

The rearrangement joins TRBV27 to TRBJ2-7, with D tentatively TRBD2 (5 bases). The CDR3 length is 14 residues. The germline V and J ends were trimmed by 4 bases and 3 bases, with 13 bases remaining between them. Germline CDR1 is MNHEY and CDR2 is SMNVEV (reference sequence). The CDR3 region is CASSSLGARYEQYF. The CDR3 coding sequence is TGTGCCAGCAGTTCCCTGGGAGCCCGCTACGAGCAGTACTTC.

This chain connects TRBV29-1 to TRBJ2-1, with 7 bases identical to TRBD1. Germline V gene data show CDR1 as SQVTM and CDR2 as ANQGSEA. CDR3 length: 13 amino acids. Losses at the gene ends were 5 bases for V and 1 base for J; bases not matched to a gene: 2. The CDR3 loop is CSVTGDSYNEQFF. The CDR3 DNA reads TGCAGCGTTACAGGGGATTCCTACAATGAGCAGTTCTTC.

The genes are TRBV9 and TRBJ2-5; perhaps TRBD2 as D (6 bases). This CDR3 contains 14 residues. V gave up 0 bases and J gave up 8 bases, with 14 bases separating them. The germline V gene has CDR1 SGDLS and CDR2 YYNGEE. As DNA, the CDR3 is TGTGCCAGCAGCGTAGGAGGGACTCAAGCTACCCAGTACTTC. This translates into CASSVGGTQATQYF. The full variable domain, its missing parts supplied by reference TRBV9 and TRBJ2-5, is DSGVTQTPKHLITATGQRVTLRCSPRSGDLSVYWYQQSLDQGLQFLIQYYNGEERAKGNILERFSAQQFPDLHSELNLSSLELGDSALYFCASSVGGTQATQYFGPGTRLLVL.

In DNA form, the CDR3 reads TGCGCCAGCAGCTCTGGATCTAGCGCAACCTACGAGCAGTACTTC. Translated: CASSSGSSATYEQYF. This chain uses TRBV5-1 with TRBJ2-7; D is possibly TRBD2 (6 bases). V was clipped by 3 bases and J by 2 bases, with 15 bases between them. This CDR3 contains 15 residues. Germline-derived CDR1 and CDR2 are SGHRS and YFSETQ. Full variable domain (rest looked up from reference TRBV5-1 and TRBJ2-7): KAGVTQTPRYLIKTRGQQVTLSCSPISGHRSVSWYQQTPGQGLQFLFEYFSETQRNKGNFPGRFSGRQFSNSRSEMNVSTLELGDSALYLCASSSGSSATYEQYFGPGTRLTVT.

This chain joins TRBV2 and TRBJ2-7, with 8 bases that match TRBD1. Germline CDR1 reads SNHLY; CDR2 reads FYNNEI. This CDR3 has 14 residues. V shed 6 bases, J shed 6 bases, and the junction held 10 bases outside the gene matches. Here the CDR3 reads CASSLDRGPGEQYF. The CDR3, as DNA: TGTGCCAGCAGCCTCGACAGGGGACCGGGCGAGCAGTACTTC.